The 9 T cell receptor beta chains given below trace back to one sample, sequenced in a study of vaccination and CD4 T cells after COVID-19 (dated by TCRdb to between 2021 and 2023). Which antigens these TCRs recognize remains unknown. In the paper's terms, the time point label means: late sampling 161 to 241 days after vaccination in three convalescent patients. The treatment or condition label here, explained by the study, means: approximately 9-day PBMC culture with coronavirus spike peptide pools or control peptides (ViraFEST assay). The method was PCR. These reads were obtained on an Illumina iSeq 100. TCR sequencing of DNA from cultured CD4+ T cells used the Oncomine TCR Beta short-read assay at the Johns Hopkins FTIC core. TCRdb reprocessing: public reads trimmed at Q25 with fastp, clones called with MiXCR, in-frame beta chains kept. Under each unique CDR3 protein, matching rows form one entry showing the most common genes and DNA. The sample table lists approximately 22,000 distinct CDR3 sequences, 30% to 35% of them with a count of one. About 10% of the sample goes to the ten largest clones.

Material: CD4+ T cells from blood, cultured in vitro, obtained about 7 months after SARS-CoV-2 vaccination. The origin of the receptors is a human donor who had recovered from COVID-19.

This clonotype was observed a handful of times. One end of the junction is discordant with germline, which a read error may explain. The chain carries TRBV7-3 and TRBJ2-1; a possible D gene is TRBD2 (5 bases). This CDR3 spans 17 amino acids. Germline CDR1 reads SGHTA; CDR2 reads FQGTGA. CDR3 amino acids: CTSSSDRAVRSYNEQFF. CDR3 bases: TGTACCAGCAGCTCGGATCGAGCGGTCCGCTCCTACAATGAGCAGTTCTTC.

This clonotype was observed a handful of times. This chain links TRBV24-1 with TRBJ1-1, with D unresolved. This CDR3 comprises 17 residues. Between the trimmed V and J ends, which lost 3 bases and 0 bases, there was a span of 16 bases. CDR1 and CDR2 from the germline V gene are KGHDR and SFDVKD. The CDR3 DNA sequence: TGTGCCACCAGTGATAATGCGGTCTGCCGATTGAACACTGAAGCTTTCTTT. Translation: CATSDNAVCRLNTEAFF.

This clonotype turned up a few times. V and J are TRBV20-1 and TRBJ1-5; no clear D gene. Germline CDR1 and CDR2: DFQATT and SNEGSKA (reference sequence). This CDR3 region has 14 residues. The V end was cut by 3 bases, the J end by 6 bases, with 15 bases between. The CDR3 reads CSASPPGRVQPQHF. CDR3 bases: TGCAGTGCTAGTCCTCCGGGGAGGGTTCAGCCCCAGCATTTT.

In its sample, this clonotype was seen a few times. The chain is built from TRBV20-1 and TRBJ1-5; weak D call: TRBD1 (6 bases). There are 14 residues in the CDR3. CDR1 DFQATT and CDR2 SNEGSKA come from the germline V gene (reference sequence). Trimming shortened V by 6 bases and J by 3 bases, and 15 bases separated the two germline ends. CDR3 region: CSAGRGGYNQPQHF. CDR3 DNA: TGCAGTGCCGGAAGGGGGGGGTACAATCAGCCCCAGCATTTT.

The V gene is TRBV7-2, the J gene TRBJ1-4; unclear D gene. V lost 2 bases and J lost 8, with 18 bases in between. Looked up from germline, CDR1 is SGHTA and CDR2 is FQGNSA. The CDR3 consists of 16 residues. The CDR3 nucleotides read TGTGCCAGCAGCTTATCCTCATGGCAGGCGGGGGAAAAACTGTTTTTT. Its protein is CASSLSSWQAGEKLFF.

This chain joins TRBV20-1 and TRBJ2-7, with a tentative D call TRBD2 (5 bases). CDR3 length: 13 residues. Germline CDR1 reads DFQATT; CDR2 reads SNEGSKA (reference sequence). Trimming took 6 bases from V and 5 from J, leaving 17 bases between them. CDR3 bases: TGCAGTGCCCTGACACCGGGGTGGGACGAGCAGTACTTC. Translating gives CSALTPGWDEQYF.

The gene calls are TRBV6-1 and TRBJ2-3; 9 bases line up with TRBD2. Per germline, CDR1 MNHNS and CDR2 SASEGT. Trimming took 4 bases from V and 1 from J; bases not matched to a gene: 3. The CDR3 is made up of 15 amino acids. CDR3 in DNA: TGTGCCAGCAGTGGAATAGCGGGAGGCACAGATACGCAGTATTTT. It encodes CASSGIAGGTDTQYF.

The chain employs TRBV20-1 and TRBJ1-1; no clear D. V shed 6 bases and J shed 0 bases, with 8 bases lying between them. The CDR3 totals 12 residues. Germline loops: CDR1 DFQATT, CDR2 SNEGSKA (reference sequence). CDR3 residues: CSAYELNTEAFF. DNA of the CDR3: TGCAGTGCCTACGAGCTGAACACTGAAGCTTTCTTT.

The genes are TRBV7-8 and TRBJ1-2; 12 nucleotides line up with TRBD1. V gave up 5 bases and J gave up 6 bases; unmatched junction bases: 10. The length of the CDR3 is 16 residues. Germline assignment: CDR1 SGHVS and CDR2 FQNEAQ. CDR3 region: CASSPRDRGRNHGYTF. DNA of the CDR3: TGTGCCAGCAGCCCCCGGGACAGGGGGCGGAATCATGGCTACACCTTC.